This T cell receptor (beta chain) was identified in a study of T cell responses to AZD1222 COVID-19 vaccine (dated by TCRdb to the early 2020s). For context, the study as a whole: A total of just over 230 trial participants underwent TCR sequencing, of whom around 210 had received two doses of AZD1222 and 26 had received two doses of the MenACWY control vaccine. Trial participants were enrolled by age into 18-55, 56-69 and 70-plus year subgroups, with roughly 160, 29 and 62 TCR-sequenced participants respectively. What the research found in general, with its limitations: Because no samples from the day 14 peak response were available, repertoires could be characterized only after the peak T cell response. Conclusions about previously exposed vaccinees are limited, since just 5 or 6 AZD1222 recipients were seropositive for SARS-CoV-2 at baseline. Participants were mostly white British, with more females than males. The authors suggested clonal diversity may have been underestimated. After two AZD1222 doses, both the breadth and the depth of spike-specific TCRs were significantly higher than at day 0 and than in MenACWY recipients. Vaccine-associated CD4 TCRs spanned the whole spike protein, with dominant responses in regions 160-218 and 743-854. Nearly half of unique spike-specific TCRs reportedly recognized epitopes outside regions mutated in the B.1.351 and B.1.1.7 variants. The 56-69-year group was small, and its depth increase did not reach significance, likely because of low power.

To note about this clone: Its antigen specificity is not known. No per-base quality is available; no much larger clone lies one base away.

The time point tag for this specimen amounts to: baseline before first vaccination. Explained via the paper, the treatment or condition label denotes: meningococcal conjugate vaccine given as trial control. Vaccinee samples were obtained from the UK trials COV001 and COV002, which included a single-blind randomized controlled phase 2/3 trial of AZD1222 (ChAdOx1 nCoV-19) in healthy adults. For TCRbeta chain sequencing, PBMC samples were collected from trial participants at day 0 and at day 28 after the second dose. Via the germline V gene, CDR1 is MDHEN and CDR2 SYDVKM. The CDR3 sequence holds 11 residues, the cysteine and phenylalanine included. The read is trimmed to its CDR3 DNA, 33 bases read in frame from base 1. Germline trimming: 6 bases from V, 9 bases from J; junction bases outside gene matches: 2. The CDR3 regions of human TCRbeta chains were analyzed by immunosequencing. The published analysis was carried out like this. TCRs in the repertoires were matched against a reference library of SARS-CoV-2-specific TCRs that had been generated with the MIRA antigen-specificity platform. Breadth was defined as the fraction of unique TCRs that were SARS-CoV-2-associated. Depth was defined as the fraction of total T cells that were SARS-CoV-2-associated. Using the MIRA data, each spike-specific TCR was mapped to the spike region that the TCR reacts to and placed in a CD4 or CD8 class. Log10-transformed breadth and depth values were compared by one-way ANOVA with Sidak's multiple comparisons tests. In TCRdb, the immuneACCESS table is reduced to in-frame sequences with V and J assigned. These tables do not hold every clone; where another copy was compared, an unresolved V gene accounts for under half, and the others remain unexplained. That table gives V, J and clone size, and the DNA gave D and trimming. In all, the sample holds some 89,000 clones, and roughly 90% of those were seen once. 4.7% of the sample is held by the ten biggest clonotypes.

Sample: peripheral blood, taken on day 0 of MenACWY control vaccination. This TCR was recovered from an adult in good health. The rearrangement combines TRBV28 with TRBJ2-1, with 7 bases in between that match TRBD1. The CDR3 sequence is CASRYRGEQFF. The nucleotides read TGTGCCAGCAGATACAGGGGTGAGCAGTTCTTC.